Presented here are 4 T cell receptor beta chains from one specimen sequenced in a study of tumor-infiltrating lymphocytes in primary liver carcinoma. TCR beta cDNA was prepared out of roughly 490 ng total RNA by means of a constant-region primer. Slightly modified ARM-PCR, run as three nested multiplex PCR rounds, produced the TCR beta libraries. TRBV1-TRBV30 forward primers paired with a C-beta reverse primer drove the first two PCR rounds, about 10 cycles each. TCRdb re-called the multiplex PCR reads through MiXCR, storing one row per CDR3 protein. This table holds about 310,000 distinct CDR3 sequences, 58% found once. Unsorted whole blood supplied the RNA, and germline DNA was extracted too. The source material was peripheral blood. These receptors originate from a woman under 40 with primary liver carcinoma and hepatitis B virus infection.

Regarding this clonotype: It may be a read error: a sequence one base away is much more abundant. The chain links TRBV30 to TRBJ2-3; 8 bases align to TRBD2. V trimming: 5 bases; J trimming: 5 bases; junction bases outside the gene matches: 18. The CDR3 sequence is 17 residues long. Looked up from germline, CDR1 is GTSNPN and CDR2 is SVGIG (reference sequence). The DNA of the CDR3 is TGTGCCTGGCCCAGCTTCCCCTCGGGACTAGGAGTAGATACGCAGTATTTT. Amino acids: CAWPSFPSGLGVDTQYF.

Concerning this clonotype itself: A junction end diverges from the germline sequence, so it may reflect a read error. The rearrangement joins TRBV11-2 to TRBJ2-7; D perhaps matches TRBD2 (6 bases). The CDR3 length is 17 residues. CDR1 and CDR2 from the germline V gene are SGHAT and FQNNGV. The CDR3 nucleotides are TGTGCCAGCAGCTCGAGGAGGGGTGGGCAGGTGGACTACGAGCAATACTTC. This translates into CASSSRRGGQVDYEQYF.

This clonotype was counted a single time. The chain couples TRBV6-5 to TRBJ2-1, with D tentatively TRBD2 (5 bases). Germline V gene sequence: CDR1 MNHEY, CDR2 SVGAGI. The CDR3 runs to 15 residues. CDR3 region: CGRSWTGASYNEQFF. The CDR3, as DNA: TGTGGCAGGAGTTGGACTGGCGCGTCCTACAATGAGCAGTTCTTC.

As concerns this clonotype: This may come from a read error, since a much larger clone is one base off. The chain has TRBV29-1 and TRBJ2-1, with TRBD2 matching 10 bases. The CDR3 runs 15 residues. The V and J ends lost 6 bases and 5 bases, in that order; junction bases with no gene match: 10. Germline CDR1 SQVTM, CDR2 ANQGSEA. The CDR3 DNA reads as TGCAGCGTGGGTCTGACTAGCGGGTGGGACAATGAGCAGTTCTTC. Translated, it gives CSVGLTSGWDNEQFF.